The sequence of this T cell receptor beta chain was determined in a study of cytomegalovirus exposure and HLA in healthy donors. Study-level points and caveats: When a later analysis was performed, an Asian-associated ancestry cluster reportedly had fewer N-insertions than the roughly 700-donor mean. A later analysis linked a missense variant in DCLRE1C to the trimming of TCR beta V and J genes. It was only CMV serostatus that was available as immune exposure information.

The length of the CDR3 is 13 residues. Germline V gene data show CDR1 as SGHRS and CDR2 as YFSETQ. With V trimmed by 4 bases and J by 6 bases, 4 bases remained unmatched. PCR employed 60 Vbeta and 13 Jbeta primers. In the original processing: Around 9.9 million shared chains were among the 65 million to 85 million unique TCR beta chains that a later analysis counted. Measured with immunoSEQ multiplex PCR; TCRdb has only the in-frame clones, and not every one. V, J and clone size reflect that table, while D and trimming were determined from the DNA. The sample consists of 200,000 to 300,000 clones, 84% of them appearing once. With regard to this clone: The antigen is undetermined. The sample contains more than one DNA sequence encoding this CDR3.

Material: PBMCs. The V and J genes are TRBV5-1 and TRBJ1-2, with 9 positions matching TRBD1. This TCR came from a woman between 35 and 50 years old in good health and CMV-seropositive. CDR3 sequence: CASSLGQGDGYTF. The CDR3, as DNA: TGCGCCAGCAGCCTGGGACAGGGTGATGGCTACACCTTC.